The 30 T cell receptor beta chains below all came from one sample that was sequenced in a study of cytomegalovirus exposure and HLA in healthy donors. The study ran its PCR with 60 Vbeta and 13 Jbeta primers. The assay was immunoSEQ multiplex PCR, and TCRdb's table has in-frame clones only and misses some. The sample has fewer than 200,000 clones, 76% seen once; the top ten hold 0.6% to 0.9%. The sequencing input was PBMCs. All receptors come from a female donor in good health and CMV-seronegative.

This clone occurred a few times. This chain links TRBV6-6 with TRBJ1-1; the match to TRBD1 covers 10 bases. V shed 6 bases, J shed 4 bases, and the junction held 8 bases outside the gene matches. CDR1 is MNHNY, CDR2 SVGAGI, per germline (reference sequence). CDR3 length equals 15 residues. The CDR3 loop reads CASRDRDRGPTEAFF. In DNA form, the CDR3 reads TGTGCCAGCAGGGACCGGGACAGGGGACCCACTGAAGCTTTCTTT.

The chain uses TRBV11-1 and TRBJ2-3; D is perhaps TRBD1 (6 bases). The V gene's germline CDR1 is SGHAT and CDR2 FQDESV (reference sequence). This CDR3 is 16 amino acids long. V gave up 1 base and J gave up 0 bases, with 11 bases separating them. The CDR3 region is CASSLVGTTSTDTQYF. CDR3 DNA: TGTGCCAGCAGCTTAGTTGGGACAACTAGCACAGATACGCAGTATTTT.

About this clone: At one of its ends the junction is not consistent with the germline gene, which may arise from a read error. In the same sample, other DNA sequences code for this CDR3. The chain is built from TRBV12-5 and TRBJ1-1, with 8 nucleotides matching TRBD1. This CDR3 is 14 amino acids long. Looked up from germline, CDR1 is LGHNT and CDR2 is FRNRAP. The CDR3: CASGFRGPDTEAFF. The CDR3 nucleotides are TGTGCTAGTGGTTTCAGGGGGCCCGACACCGAAGCTTTCTTT.

This chain uses TRBV7-9 with TRBJ2-5; unclear D gene. CDR1 SEHNR and CDR2 FQNEAQ come from the germline V gene (reference sequence). Trimming cost V 0 bases and J 2 bases, with 10 bases left between them. This CDR3 has 15 residues. This CDR3 reads CASSLARGGQETQYF. CDR3 sequence (DNA): TGTGCCAGCAGCTTAGCACGAGGCGGACAAGAGACCCAGTACTTC.

There are a few counts of this clone. The chain carries TRBV9 and TRBJ2-2, with TRBD1 identical over 9 bases. The trim removed 3 bases at V and 0 bases at J, leaving 3 bases unmatched. CDR3 length: 16 amino acids. In germline, CDR1 is SGDLS, CDR2 YYNGEE. CDR3 amino acids: CASSEGQGPNTGELFF. CDR3 DNA sequence: TGTGCCAGCAGCGAGGGACAGGGACCGAACACCGGGGAGCTGTTTTTT.

V is TRBV5-4 and J is TRBJ2-5; D unresolved. The CDR3 covers 13 residues. Germline V gene data show CDR1 as SGHNT and CDR2 as YYREEE (reference sequence). V lost 2 bases, J lost 5 bases, and 10 bases lay in between. The CDR3 sequence is CASSLEAAETQYF. In nucleotides, the CDR3 is TGTGCCAGCAGCTTAGAGGCAGCGGAGACCCAGTACTTC.

This clone was found a few times. The chain joins TRBV4-3 to TRBJ2-1; D gene ambiguous. The CDR3 contains 15 residues. Per the germline V gene, CDR1 is LGHNA and CDR2 is YSLEER. Trimming pared 1 base from V and 0 bases from J, leaving 7 bases between. Here the CDR3 reads CASSQVESSYNEQFF. As DNA, the CDR3 is TGCGCCAGCAGCCAAGTAGAGAGCTCCTACAATGAGCAGTTCTTC.

This clone has more than one count but fewer than ten. The chain is built from TRBV27 and TRBJ2-6; 10 positions match TRBD1. V shed 7 bases and J 5 bases; nucleotides not matched to a gene: 17. This CDR3 comprises 19 residues. Germline V gene data show CDR1 as MNHEY and CDR2 as SMNVEV (reference sequence). The CDR3 coding sequence is TGTGCCAGCAAGAAAGGGACAGGGGCCGGGTCAATCTGGGCCAACGTCCTGACTTTC. This sequence encodes CASKKGTGAGSIWANVLTF.

The V gene is TRBV5-1, the J gene TRBJ1-2, with TRBD1 identical over 9 bases. Trimming at V came to 3 bases and at J to 1 base, leaving 1 base not matched to a gene. Germline V gene sequence: CDR1 SGHRS, CDR2 YFSETQ. The CDR3 consists of 14 residues. Here the CDR3 reads CASSSTGGNYGYTF. CDR3 bases: TGCGCCAGCAGCTCGACAGGGGGTAACTATGGCTACACCTTC. The whole variable domain, remainder taken from reference TRBV5-1 and TRBJ1-2, is KAGVTQTPRYLIKTRGQQVTLSCSPISGHRSVSWYQQTPGQGLQFLFEYFSETQRNKGNFPGRFSGRQFSNSRSEMNVSTLELGDSALYLCASSSTGGNYGYTFGSGTRLTVV.

This sequence joins TRBV7-8 and TRBJ2-7, with TRBD2 matching 8 bases. There are 14 residues in the CDR3. With V trimmed by 5 bases and J by 4 bases, 7 bases remained unmatched. Per the germline V gene, CDR1 is SGHVS and CDR2 is FQNEAQ. CDR3 residues: CASSQNPSGYEQYF. The DNA of the CDR3 is TGTGCCAGCAGCCAGAATCCTAGCGGGTACGAGCAGTACTTC.

The rearrangement links TRBV7-8 to TRBJ2-7; 14 nucleotides line up with TRBD2. Trimming removed 2 bases from V and 9 bases from J; junction bases left unmatched: 9. Germline-derived CDR1 and CDR2 are SGHVS and FQNEAQ. This CDR3 is built from 16 residues. The CDR3: CASSLLGGLAGVRQYF. Here the CDR3 DNA reads TGTGCCAGCAGCTTACTTGGGGGACTAGCGGGAGTTCGGCAGTACTTC.

The sample holds a few counts of this clone. The chain recombines TRBV7-7 with TRBJ2-2; a possible D gene is TRBD2 (5 bases). This CDR3 has 16 residues. The ends were cut back, 5 bases at V and 5 bases at J, with 18 bases in the middle. Per germline, CDR1 SSHAT and CDR2 FNYEAQ (reference sequence). The CDR3 protein is CASSPKWLAVTGELFF. The DNA of the CDR3 is TGTGCCAGCAGCCCCAAATGGCTAGCCGTAACCGGGGAGCTGTTTTTT.

This clone was counted a few times. The V call is TRBV21-1, the J call TRBJ2-5; TRBD1 reflects the table's D call only, with no check against the DNA. TRBV21-1 is tagged as a pseudogene. This CDR3 has 15 residues. This chain's CDR3 is CASSPQGLGKETQYF. The CDR3 DNA sequence: TGTGCCAGCAGTCCCCAGGGCCTAGGGAAAGAGACCCAGTACTTC.

V gene TRBV7-9 combines with J gene TRBJ2-7, with a tentative D call TRBD1 (5 bases). The CDR3 sequence is 14 residues long. The V end lost 1 base, the J end lost 0 bases, and 7 bases lay between the germline ends. CDR1 is SEHNR, CDR2 FQNEAQ, per germline (reference sequence). The CDR3 DNA follows: TGTGCCAGCAGCTTAGAGGGGTCCTCCTACGAGCAGTACTTC. As protein: CASSLEGSSYEQYF.

This chain joins TRBV27 and TRBJ1-4, with 7 bases fitting TRBD1. Germline CDR1 reads MNHEY; CDR2 reads SMNVEV (reference sequence). V lost 6 bases to trimming and J lost 8 bases; unmatched junction nucleotides: 6. The CDR3 runs to 13 residues. This CDR3 is CASRETRGEKLFF. Written as DNA, the CDR3 is TGTGCCAGCAGAGAGACCAGGGGGGAAAAACTGTTTTTT.

The rearrangement links TRBV5-1 to TRBJ1-5; D perhaps matches TRBD1 (5 bases). Per the germline V gene, CDR1 is SGHRS and CDR2 is YFSETQ. Trimming took 4 bases from V and 2 from J, leaving 16 bases between them. The CDR3 has 16 amino acids. The CDR3 reads CASSSGAGGGNQPQHF. In DNA form, the CDR3 reads TGCGCCAGCAGCAGCGGGGCAGGTGGAGGCAATCAGCCCCAGCATTTT.

The CDR3, as DNA: TGTGCCAGCAGCGCCGGGGGAGGCCCAAGCTCCTACGAGCAGTACTTC. It translates to CASSAGGGPSSYEQYF. The gene calls are TRBV6-6 and TRBJ2-7; tentatively, D is TRBD2 (6 bases). The CDR3 totals 16 residues. V gave up 6 bases and J gave up 0 bases, with 18 bases separating them. Looked up from germline, CDR1 is MNHNY and CDR2 is SVGAGI (reference sequence).

The chain is built from TRBV4-3 and TRBJ2-7; D is uncertain. V lost 0 bases to trimming and J lost 1 base, with 10 bases between them. Germline V gives CDR1 LGHNA, CDR2 YSLEER. The CDR3 runs to 15 residues. The chain's CDR3 is CASSQDLVRSYEQYF. The CDR3 region has the DNA TGCGCCAGCAGCCAAGATCTGGTCCGGTCCTACGAGCAGTACTTC.

The chain has TRBV27 and TRBJ2-3, with a tentative D call TRBD2 (5 bases). V was pared by 3 bases and J by 5 bases, with 6 bases between. The CDR3 is 12 amino acids. Germline V lookup: CDR1 MNHEY, CDR2 SMNVEV (reference sequence). Written as DNA, the CDR3 is TGTGCCAGCAGTTTCGGGGAAGATACGCAGTATTTT. This sequence encodes CASSFGEDTQYF.

The J gene is TRBJ1-4, the V gene TRBV14; possible D gene TRBD1, 6 bases. Deletions cut 5 bases from V and 0 bases from J, with 19 bases between. Germline lookup yields CDR1 SGHDN and CDR2 FVKESK. The CDR3 consists of 18 residues. The CDR3 coding sequence is TGTGCCAGCAGCAGACGGACGGGACACCCTGCAACTAATGAAAAACTGTTTTTT. It translates to CASSRRTGHPATNEKLFF.

The chain combines TRBV5-4 with TRBJ2-7; 10 positions agree with TRBD1. The CDR3 runs 16 residues. The V gene end was trimmed by 4 bases and the J gene end by 4 bases; junction bases not matched to a gene: 11. Germline V CDR1 and CDR2: SGHNT, YYREEE (reference sequence). The DNA for the CDR3 is TGTGCCAGCAGCGCCCCTGACAGGGGGCTTGTGTACGAGCAGTACTTC. Translated, it gives CASSAPDRGLVYEQYF.

The CDR3 DNA sequence: TGTGCCAGCAGCCTAGCGGGAGGCTCCTCCTACGAGCAGTACTTC. Translated: CASSLAGGSSYEQYF. The rearrangement links TRBV11-2 to TRBJ2-7; 11 bases map to TRBD2. After removal of 5 bases from V and 0 bases from J, the junction contained 3 bases not matched to a gene. The CDR3 runs 15 residues. Germline CDR1 and CDR2: SGHAT and FQNNGV.

The J gene is TRBJ2-7, the V gene TRBV4-3, with D possibly matching TRBD1 (6 bases). Trimming cost V 0 bases and J 4 bases, with 13 bases left between them. Germline CDR1 and CDR2: LGHNA and YSLEER. CDR3 size: 15 residues. The CDR3 sequence is CASSQDWGLGYEQYF. As DNA, the CDR3 is TGCGCCAGCAGCCAAGATTGGGGGCTGGGTTACGAGCAGTACTTC.

This chain connects TRBV2 to TRBJ1-4; no firm D call. V lost 2 bases, J lost 4 bases, and 5 bases lay in between. Per germline, CDR1 SNHLY and CDR2 FYNNEI. This CDR3 has 13 residues. In DNA form, the CDR3 reads TGTGCCAGCAGTGAATCGTTTAATGAAAAACTGTTTTTT. Protein product: CASSESFNEKLFF. The full variable domain, rest sourced from reference TRBV2 and TRBJ1-4, is EPEVTQTPSHQVTQMGQEVILRCVPISNHLYFYWYRQILGQKVEFLVSFYNNEISEKSEIFDDQFSVERPDGSNFTLKIRSTKLEDSAMYFCASSESFNEKLFFGSGTQLSVL.

The rearrangement links TRBV5-1 to TRBJ1-1; D is ambiguous. In germline, CDR1 is SGHRS, CDR2 YFSETQ. Trimming pared 5 bases from V and 4 bases from J, leaving 12 bases between. The CDR3 is 13 residues long. For the CDR3, the DNA is TGCGCCAGCAGGACGGGTGCGGGCACTGAAGCTTTCTTT. Protein product: CASRTGAGTEAFF.

The gene calls are TRBV6-5 and TRBJ2-5, with D possibly matching TRBD2 (5 bases). CDR1 is MNHEY, CDR2 SVGAGI, per germline. CDR3 size: 13 residues. V was cut by 5 bases and J by 4 bases, with 11 bases left in between. Here the CDR3 reads CASSPFRGETQYF. Written as DNA, the CDR3 is TGTGCCAGCAGTCCCTTCCGGGGAGAGACCCAGTACTTC.

This chain joins TRBV29-1 and TRBJ2-3; a possible D gene is TRBD1 (6 bases). The germline V gene encodes CDR1 SQVTM and CDR2 ANQGSEA. V was trimmed by 5 bases and J by 4 bases, leaving 13 bases between them. CDR3 length equals 13 residues. The DNA for the CDR3 is TGCAGCGTTACAGGGACGGGCGCAGATACGCAGTATTTT. It specifies CSVTGTGADTQYF.

Points on this clone: Germline is not matched at one junction end, which may reflect a read error. The chain recombines TRBV15 with TRBJ2-4; D may be TRBD1 (6 bases). The germline V gene has CDR1 LNHNV and CDR2 YYDKDF (reference sequence). This CDR3 has 17 residues. The CDR3 DNA follows: TGTGCCACCAGCAGCGGACAGTTCCTCGGAGCCAAAAACAGTCAGTACTTC. Protein sequence: CATSSGQFLGAKNSQYF.

V and J are TRBV27 and TRBJ2-1; a possible D gene is TRBD2 (6 bases). Trimming removed 6 bases from V and 9 bases from J, with 15 bases in between. The CDR3 covers 13 residues. The germline V gene has CDR1 MNHEY and CDR2 SMNVEV (reference sequence). In DNA form, the CDR3 reads TGTGCCAGCAGGATCGACCGGAGGGGTGAGCAGTTCTTC. This encodes CASRIDRRGEQFF.

The gene calls are TRBV7-8 and TRBJ1-1; the D gene is possibly TRBD1 (5 bases). The CDR3 covers 14 residues. Germline CDR1 SGHVS, CDR2 FQNEAQ. Trimming took 6 bases from V and 4 from J, leaving 15 bases between them. CDR3 protein: CASSRQEGLTEAFF. The CDR3 DNA reads TGTGCCAGCAGTCGCCAAGAGGGACTCACTGAAGCTTTCTTT.